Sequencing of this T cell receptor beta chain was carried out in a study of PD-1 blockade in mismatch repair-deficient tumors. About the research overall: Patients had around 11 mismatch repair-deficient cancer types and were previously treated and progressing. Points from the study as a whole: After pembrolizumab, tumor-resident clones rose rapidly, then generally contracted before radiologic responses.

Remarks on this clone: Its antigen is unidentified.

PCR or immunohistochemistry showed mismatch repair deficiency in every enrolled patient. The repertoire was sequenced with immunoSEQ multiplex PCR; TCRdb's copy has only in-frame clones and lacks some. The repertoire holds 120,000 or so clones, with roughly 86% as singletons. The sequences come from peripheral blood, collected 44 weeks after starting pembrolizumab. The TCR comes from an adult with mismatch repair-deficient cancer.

CDR3 DNA: TGTGCCAGCATAAACAGTGGCGGAAACACCATATATTTT. This sequence encodes CASINSGGNTIYF. This chain connects TRBV28 to TRBJ1-3; D remains unclear. Germline-derived CDR1 and CDR2 are MDHEN and SYDVKM. Trimming cost V 7 bases and J 4 bases, with 11 bases left between them. The CDR3 runs to 13 residues. Using reference TRBV28 and TRBJ1-3 for the parts outside the CDR3, the full variable domain is DVKVTQSSRYLVKRTGEKVFLECVQDMDHENMFWYRQDPGLGLRLIYFSYDVKMKEKGDIPEGYSVSREKKERFSLILESASTNQTSMYLCASINSGGNTIYFGEGSWLTVV.